These 8 T cell receptor beta chains originate from one sample sequenced in a study of blood T cell repertoires in COVID-19. Produced via immunoSEQ multiplex PCR; TCRdb's table is partial and in-frame only. The sample holds 300,000 to 350,000 clones, about 87% seen once. Sequenced material: PBMCs or T cells enriched from blood (not recorded which). The receptors derive from a woman between 18 and 29 years old who had recovered from COVID-19.

Turning to this clone: Other DNA sequences in the same sample also yield this CDR3. The CDR3 protein is CASSPLAGSTDTQYF. The CDR3 DNA follows: TGTGCCAGCTCACCCTTAGCGGGTTCCACAGATACGCAGTATTTT. This chain joins TRBV18 and TRBJ2-3, with TRBD2 matching over 7 bases. The CDR3 has 15 residues. Germline V CDR1 and CDR2: KGHSH, LQKENI. With 3 bases clipped from V and 2 bases from J, the junction kept 5 bases outside the gene matches.

As concerns this clone: The sample contains more than one DNA sequence encoding this CDR3. The chain couples TRBV7-2 to TRBJ1-5; D uncertain. Deletions cut 1 base from V and 3 bases from J, with 7 bases between. The CDR3 extends over 14 amino acids. Germline V gene sequence: CDR1 SGHTA, CDR2 FQGNSA. CDR3 protein: CASSLGQDNQPQHF. In DNA form, the CDR3 reads TGTGCCAGCAGCTTAGGGCAGGACAATCAGCCCCAGCATTTT.

The chain links TRBV18 to TRBJ2-2; D not resolved. Germline-derived CDR1 and CDR2 are KGHSH and LQKENI. With 8 bases removed from V and 0 bases from J, the gap between germline ends came to 13 bases. The CDR3 is made up of 15 amino acids. The CDR3 region is CASAYQLPNTGELFF. The CDR3 DNA reads TGTGCCAGCGCATATCAGTTACCGAACACCGGGGAGCTGTTTTTT.

J is TRBJ2-3 and V is TRBV5-1, with a weak D call TRBD1 (5 bases). Germline V lookup: CDR1 SGHRS, CDR2 YFSETQ. Trimming pared 4 bases from V and 2 bases from J, leaving 11 bases between. The CDR3 has 14 residues. DNA of the CDR3: TGCGCCAGCAGCGCGACAGACCACACAGATACGCAGTATTTT. It encodes CASSATDHTDTQYF. The entire variable domain, with the rest obtained from reference TRBV5-1 and TRBJ2-3, is as follows: KAGVTQTPRYLIKTRGQQVTLSCSPISGHRSVSWYQQTPGQGLQFLFEYFSETQRNKGNFPGRFSGRQFSNSRSEMNVSTLELGDSALYLCASSATDHTDTQYFGPGTRLTVL.

This clone was counted between two and nine times. The rearrangement joins TRBV19 to TRBJ2-2, with a possible D match to TRBD1 (6 bases). Trimming stripped 3 bases from V and 6 bases from J, with 14 bases between. Germline loops: CDR1 LNHDA, CDR2 SQIVND (reference sequence). CDR3 length equals 15 residues. The chain's CDR3 is CASSIARGIPGELFF. The CDR3 DNA follows: TGTGCCAGTAGTATCGCCAGGGGAATTCCCGGGGAGCTGTTTTTT.

The CDR3 bases are TGCGCCAGCAGCTTGGTGGGTCAGGGGAACACTGAAGCTTTCTTT. It yields the protein CASSLVGQGNTEAFF. J is TRBJ1-1 and V is TRBV5-1, with TRBD1 as a possible D gene (5 bases). CDR1 SGHRS and CDR2 YFSETQ come from the germline V gene. Trimming pared 0 bases from V and 1 base from J, leaving 10 bases between. The CDR3 contains 15 residues.

The chain uses TRBV7-2 and TRBJ2-7; TRBD1 matches at 7 bases. The CDR3 is 15 residues long. Germline lookup yields CDR1 SGHTA and CDR2 FQGNSA. With 4 bases clipped from V and 4 bases from J, the junction kept 10 bases outside the gene matches. CDR3 amino acids: CASSSSAGTVYEQYF. Written as DNA, the CDR3 is TGTGCCAGCAGCTCCTCCGCCGGGACAGTTTACGAGCAGTACTTC.

The genes are TRBV4-2 and TRBJ2-4, with TRBD1 matching 10 bases. Germline assignment: CDR1 LGHNA and CDR2 YNFKEQ. Unmatched junction bases numbered 4, after V lost 0 bases and J lost 8 bases. The CDR3 loop spans 15 amino acids. The CDR3 loop reads CASSQDGTGEDIQYF. The CDR3 DNA is TGTGCCAGCAGCCAAGATGGGACAGGGGAAGACATTCAGTACTTC.